Below are 18 T cell receptor beta chains sequenced from a single sample in a study of cytomegalovirus exposure and HLA in healthy donors. Primers for the PCR totalled 60 Vbeta and 13 Jbeta. This table comes from immunoSEQ multiplex PCR, and its TCRdb copy is limited to in-frame clones, with some not included. The data show about 150,000 clones, roughly 70% seen once. What was sequenced was PBMCs. These receptors all stem from a woman aged 55-70 years in good health and CMV-seropositive.

The rearrangement uses TRBV4-2 and TRBJ2-1; 11 bases are a match to TRBD2. Germline assignment: CDR1 LGHNA and CDR2 YNFKEQ. V lost 8 bases and J lost 5; bases outside the gene matches: 8. The CDR3 runs to 15 residues. The CDR3: CASGLGTSGDNEQFF. For the CDR3, the DNA is TGTGCCAGCGGCCTCGGGACTAGCGGAGACAATGAGCAGTTCTTC.

The V and J genes are TRBV4-2 and TRBJ2-4; D is possibly TRBD1 (7 bases). The length of the CDR3 is 17 residues. V lost 0 bases and J lost 3, with 15 bases in between. CDR1 is LGHNA, CDR2 YNFKEQ, per germline. CDR3 amino acids: CASSQDPGGSDKNIQYF. CDR3 sequence (DNA): TGTGCCAGCAGCCAAGATCCAGGGGGGTCTGACAAAAACATTCAGTACTTC.

This chain connects TRBV28 to TRBJ1-1; D is unclear. Germline assignment: CDR1 MDHEN and CDR2 SYDVKM. Deletions cut 5 bases from V and 6 bases from J, with 10 bases between. The CDR3 has 12 residues. CDR3: CASSASRAEAFF. The CDR3 DNA sequence: TGTGCCAGCAGTGCTAGTCGCGCTGAAGCTTTCTTT.

The J gene is TRBJ2-3, the V gene TRBV2; TRBD2 matches 12 bases. The CDR3 has 16 amino acids. Germline trimming cut 7 bases from V and 5 bases from J; bases unmatched to any gene: 10. Germline V CDR1 and CDR2: SNHLY, FYNNEI. The CDR3 nucleotides are TGTGCCAGCATACGGACTAGCGGGAAGCACGGAGATACGCAGTATTTT. Residues: CASIRTSGKHGDTQYF.

This sequence joins TRBV19 and TRBJ2-2; D is possibly TRBD1 (6 bases). The V gene's germline CDR1 is LNHDA and CDR2 SQIVND (reference sequence). V was shortened by 6 bases and J by 4 bases, with 15 bases between the two germline ends. This CDR3 is built from 15 residues. DNA of the CDR3: TGTGCCAGTAGAGTTAGAGGGGGAATCACCGGGGAGCTGTTTTTT. Its translation is CASRVRGGITGELFF.

This clone has a single count. The chain has TRBV30 and TRBJ1-2; TRBD1 matches 7 bases. Trimming cost V 3 bases and J 2 bases; bases outside gene matches: 6. The CDR3 loop spans 14 amino acids. Germline lookup yields CDR1 GTSNPN and CDR2 SVGIG (reference sequence). The CDR3 region has the DNA TGTGCCTGGAGGGGGGACAGCGCGAACTATGGCTACACCTTC. It yields the protein CAWRGDSANYGYTF.

This chain links TRBV5-1 with TRBJ2-1; weak D call: TRBD2 (5 bases). Trimming stripped 0 bases from V and 4 bases from J, with 14 bases between. Germline V gene lookup returns CDR1 SGHRS and CDR2 YFSETQ. The CDR3 has 16 amino acids. CDR3 protein: CASSLGGMAEYNEQFF. The CDR3, as DNA: TGCGCCAGCAGCTTGGGAGGGATGGCTGAATACAATGAGCAGTTCTTC.

The chain's CDR3 is CASRPGQGPKAFF. CDR3 nucleotide sequence: TGTGCCAGCAGACCGGGCCAGGGGCCAAAAGCTTTCTTT. The genes are TRBV28 and TRBJ1-1; maybe TRBD1 (6 bases). CDR1 is MDHEN and CDR2 is SYDVKM in the germline V gene. V lost 6 bases to trimming and J lost 9 bases, with 17 bases between them. The CDR3 sequence is 13 residues long.

This clone appeared a few times. The genes are TRBV10-3 and TRBJ1-1, with D possibly being TRBD1 (6 bases). Germline-derived CDR1 and CDR2 are ENHRY and SYGVKD. V lost 7 bases to trimming and J lost 7 bases, with 16 bases between them. This CDR3 spans 13 amino acids. In DNA, the CDR3 is TGTGCCATCAAGGACAGCCGGCTACTTGAAGCTTTCTTT. Translated: CAIKDSRLLEAFF.

CDR3 sequence reads: CASRKAGTGTGELFF. CDR3 nucleotide sequence: TGCGCCAGCCGAAAGGCCGGGACAGGGACCGGGGAGCTGTTTTTT. The chain links TRBV5-1 to TRBJ2-2; the match to TRBD1 covers 9 bases. Germline V CDR1 and CDR2: SGHRS, YFSETQ. The CDR3 totals 15 residues. After removal of 7 bases from V and 5 bases from J, the junction contained 9 bases not matched to a gene.

The chain uses TRBV19 and TRBJ2-3, with 14 bases aligning to TRBD2. The junction had 9 bases not matched to a gene; V was cut back by 4 bases and J by 3 bases. Germline values: CDR1 LNHDA, CDR2 SQIVND (reference sequence). This CDR3 has 18 amino acids. As DNA, the CDR3 is TGTGCCAGTAGTAGGCCCGGGACTAGCGGGAGAAGGACAGATACGCAGTATTTT. Translated: CASSRPGTSGRRTDTQYF.

This rearrangement joins TRBV27 to TRBJ2-7; 9 bases align to TRBD1. Germline loops: CDR1 MNHEY, CDR2 SMNVEV (reference sequence). The CDR3 length is 15 residues. V shed 6 bases and J 1 base; nucleotides not matched to a gene: 7. The DNA for the CDR3 is TGTGCCAGCAGCGGACAGGGGCTAGGGTCCTACGAGCAGTACTTC. Protein sequence: CASSGQGLGSYEQYF.

In the case of this clone: A much larger clonotype is one base distant, so this may be a read error. The gene calls are TRBV14 and TRBJ1-1; 9 bases fit TRBD1. CDR3 length equals 13 residues. J gave up 5 bases and V 4 bases, and 2 bases lay outside the gene matches. The germline gives CDR1 SGHDN, CDR2 FVKESK. The CDR3 loop reads CASSLQGATEAFF. The CDR3 DNA sequence: TGTGCCAGCAGCCTACAGGGGGCAACTGAAGCTTTCTTT.

The V gene is TRBV28, the J gene TRBJ1-5; tentative D call: TRBD1 (6 bases). V lost 5 bases and J lost 2, with 13 bases in between. Germline assignment: CDR1 MDHEN and CDR2 SYDVKM. CDR3 length equals 15 residues. CDR3 nucleotides: TGTGCCAGCAGTCTCCACAGGGATGGCAATCAGCCCCAGCATTTT. Encoded protein: CASSLHRDGNQPQHF. Full variable domain (rest looked up from reference TRBV28 and TRBJ1-5): DVKVTQSSRYLVKRTGEKVFLECVQDMDHENMFWYRQDPGLGLRLIYFSYDVKMKEKGDIPEGYSVSREKKERFSLILESASTNQTSMYLCASSLHRDGNQPQHFGDGTRLSIL.

This clone appeared a few times. V usage is TRBV5-1 and J usage is TRBJ1-1, with 9 bases fitting TRBD1. Germline CDR1 SGHRS, CDR2 YFSETQ. The CDR3 covers 15 residues. The V gene end was trimmed by 3 bases and the J gene end by 1 base; junction bases not matched to a gene: 4. CDR3 residues: CASSSQTGGNTEAFF. CDR3 bases: TGCGCCAGCAGCTCGCAGACAGGGGGGAACACTGAAGCTTTCTTT. Using reference TRBV5-1 and TRBJ1-1 for the parts outside the CDR3, the full variable domain is KAGVTQTPRYLIKTRGQQVTLSCSPISGHRSVSWYQQTPGQGLQFLFEYFSETQRNKGNFPGRFSGRQFSNSRSEMNVSTLELGDSALYLCASSSQTGGNTEAFFGQGTRLTVV.

This clone was recorded once. The chain employs TRBV5-4 and TRBJ1-1; 8 bases are a match to TRBD1. V shed 2 bases and J 1 base; nucleotides not matched to a gene: 4. Germline V gene data show CDR1 as SGHNT and CDR2 as YYREEE (reference sequence). The CDR3 spans 15 residues. CDR3 in amino acids: CASSLWTGTNTEAFF. The CDR3 DNA reads as TGTGCCAGCAGCTTATGGACAGGGACGAACACTGAAGCTTTCTTT.

The chain links TRBV5-1 to TRBJ1-2, with D maybe TRBD1 (5 bases). CDR1 and CDR2 (germline): SGHRS, YFSETQ. This CDR3 region has 15 residues. The V gene lost 0 bases and the J gene lost 7 bases, with 16 bases spanning the gap. DNA for the CDR3: TGCGCCAGCAGCTTGGGGCCGGACACCTACAGTGGCTACACCTTC. Translating it yields CASSLGPDTYSGYTF.

This chain connects TRBV4-1 to TRBJ2-7, with 7 bases aligning to TRBD1. The junction had 3 bases not matched to a gene; V was cut back by 1 base and J by 0 bases. The germline gives CDR1 MGHRA, CDR2 YSYEKL. The CDR3 spans 15 residues. Written as DNA, the CDR3 is TGCGCCAGCAGCCAAGTTGACAGGGTCTCCTACGAGCAGTACTTC. This sequence encodes CASSQVDRVSYEQYF.